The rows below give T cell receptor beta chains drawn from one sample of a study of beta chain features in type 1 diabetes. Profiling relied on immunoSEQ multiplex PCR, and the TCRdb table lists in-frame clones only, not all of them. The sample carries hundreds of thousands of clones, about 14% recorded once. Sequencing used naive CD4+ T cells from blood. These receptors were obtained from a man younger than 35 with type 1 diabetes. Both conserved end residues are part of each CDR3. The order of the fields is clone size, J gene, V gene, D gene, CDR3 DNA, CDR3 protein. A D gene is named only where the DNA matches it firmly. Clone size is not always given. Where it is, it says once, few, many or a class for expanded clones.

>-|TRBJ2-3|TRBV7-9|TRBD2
TGTGCCAGCAGCCCTCGGGGGGGCTACGAATTACCGGTTACGCAGTATTTT
CASSPRGGYELPVTQYF
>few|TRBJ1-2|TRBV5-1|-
TGCGCCAGCAGGGCCGGGGCCCAGACCCATGGCTACACCTTC
CASRAGAQTHGYTF
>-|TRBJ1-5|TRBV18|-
TGTGCCAGCTCACCAGGGGGGCCTCAGCCCCAGCATTTT
CASSPGGPQPQHF
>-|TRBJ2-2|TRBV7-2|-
TGTGCCAGCAGCTTAGTTTTGACTATCCCAAACACCGGGGAGCTGTTTTTT
CASSLVLTIPNTGELFF
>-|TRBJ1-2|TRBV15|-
TGTGCCACCAGCAGAGATCTGGAGGGTTCGAATGGCTACACCTTC
CATSRDLEGSNGYTF
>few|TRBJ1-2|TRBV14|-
TGTGCCAGCAGCCGAGGATTCAGGGAGGGTGGCTATGGCTACACCTTC
CASSRGFREGGYGYTF
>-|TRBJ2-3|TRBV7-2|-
TGTGCCAGCCGTAGACTAATCACAGATACGCAGTATTTT
CASRRLITDTQYF
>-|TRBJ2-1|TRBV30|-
TGTGCCTGGAGTGCCGGAAGGTGGACTATAGCGAGGAAGTTAGATGAGCAGTTCTTC
CAWSAGRWTIARKLDEQFF
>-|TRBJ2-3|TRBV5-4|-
TGTGCCAGCAGCGTTCATATCGGGGGTAGCACAGATACGCAGTATTTT
CASSVHIGGSTDTQYF
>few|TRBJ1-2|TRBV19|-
TGTGCCAGTAAGGGGCAGCCCCAGACCCCCTATGGCTACACCTTC
CASKGQPQTPYGYTF
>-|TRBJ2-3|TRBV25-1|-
TGTGCCAGCAGTACCTTTGGAGGGGGACGCACAGATACGCAGTATTTT
CASSTFGGGRTDTQYF
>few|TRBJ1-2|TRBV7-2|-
TGTGCCAGCAGCGTAAGAGGCGGCCCTAACTATGGCTACACCTTC
CASSVRGGPNYGYTF
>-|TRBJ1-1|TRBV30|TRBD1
TGTGCCTGCTCGACAGGGGCAGCGTTCGGAGCTTTCTTT
CACSTGAAFGAFF
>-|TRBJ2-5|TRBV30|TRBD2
TGTGCCTGGACCGGGACTAGCGGGGGGGCATGGGAGACCCAGTACTTC
CAWTGTSGGAWETQYF
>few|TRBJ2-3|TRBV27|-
TGTGCCAGCAGTTTAAACCAGGGGATCCCAGATACGCAGTATTTT
CASSLNQGIPDTQYF